This paragraph reports one T cell receptor (beta chain). There is no known antigen for this receptor. Base qualities are not provided; no much larger clone lies one nucleotide away. The library was generated by the immunoSEQ multiplex PCR assay. Here the immuneACCESS table is served through TCRdb, limited to in-frame sequences with V and J called. Missing clones are a known gap in these copies; in checked studies unresolved V genes cover under half, and the rest lacks a known reason. Here the sample has about 170,000 clones; around 91% occur a single time. Clones ranked in the top ten supply more than 1.3% of the sample. This entry is derived from a study of control samples from healthy donors and cancer patients (TCRdb year 2020). Trimmed from V: 2 bases; trimmed from J: 3 bases; junction bases lacking a gene match: 9. Reading from cysteine to phenylalanine, the CDR3 counts 16 amino acids. Only the CDR3 DNA is retained, 48 bases long and in frame from the first base. CDR1 and CDR2, looked up from the germline V gene, are KGHDR and SFDVKD.

This TCR derives from a woman aged 25 to 45 in good health. The rearranged chain carries TRBV24-1 and TRBJ2-7; TRBD2 fits 7 bases in the junction. The sequenced material came from blood. This receptor carries the CDR3 CATSDSKRDARYEQYF. The nucleotide sequence is given as TGTGCCACCAGTGATTCTAAGCGGGACGCACGCTACGAGCAGTACTTC.